The entry that follows covers one T cell receptor (beta chain) sequence. Its antigen remains unidentified. The PCR employed 60 Vbeta primers together with 13 Jbeta primers. TCRdb keeps only in-frame clones here, not all; method: immunoSEQ multiplex PCR. The data contain 140,000 to 150,000 clones, roughly 80% of them singletons. This sample is drawn from a study of cytomegalovirus exposure and HLA in healthy donors. Study-wide results and caveats: Analyses of presence and absence presupposed an approximately uniform sequencing depth across donors. Apparent HLA restriction characterized most CMV-associated TCR beta chains in a later analysis. Reportedly, fewer N-insertions than the approximately 680-donor mean appeared in an Asian-associated ancestry cluster in a later analysis.

The TCR sequence derives from a woman aged 40 to 55 in good health and CMV-seropositive. The source material was PBMCs.

CDR3 nucleotides: TGTGCCAGCAGCTTGGAACAGGGTCGTTCTGGAAACACCATATATTTT. It specifies CASSLEQGRSGNTIYF. The rearrangement links TRBV5-4 to TRBJ1-3; maybe TRBD1 (6 bases). CDR1 SGHNT and CDR2 YYREEE come from the germline V gene (reference sequence). V was trimmed by 0 bases and J by 1 base, leaving 11 bases between them. The CDR3 runs to 16 residues.